This T cell receptor (beta chain) stems from a study of spatial heterogeneity in lung cancer. Study information: Each time, sequencing found more beta-chain sequences than alpha-chain sequences. In the raw reads, each unique TCR and UMI combination was present more than ten times on average. Study-wide points: Detection of ubiquitous tumor TCRs in blood was higher at resection than follow-up.

Each CDR3 protein gets one entry after TCRdb re-called the 5' RACE reads with MiXCR. There are tens of thousands of distinct CDR3 sequences in the sample; about 7.9% occur only once, and around 9.4% lies in the top ten. The time point: blood at routine non-recurrence follow-up after resection. Researchers sequenced whole RNA taken from tumor, nontumor lung or frozen PBMC without sorting. This clonotype was counted many times. Its antigen is still unknown. The source was PBMCs, collected at follow-up. The clonotype originates from a male donor with early-stage non-small cell lung cancer.

Here the CDR3 DNA reads TGCGCCAGCAGCTTGTCCCCCACCGGGACAGGGAACGTTTATGGCTACACCTTC. As protein: CASSLSPTGTGNVYGYTF. The rearrangement uses TRBV5-1 and TRBJ1-2; 9 positions agree with TRBD1. The ends lost 1 base at V and 5 bases at J; junction bases unmatched: 15. The CDR3 contains 18 residues. Looked up from germline, CDR1 is SGHRS and CDR2 is YFSETQ.